The 27 T cell receptor beta chains below all came from one sample that was sequenced in a study of identical twins. MiXCR, run by TCRdb on the 5' RACE reads, gives a single entry per CDR3 protein. Of 450,000 or so distinct CDR3 sequences listed, 14% were seen once; the top ten hold around 0.48%. These data are also associated with another study on yellow fever vaccine responses in identical twins.

Sample: CD4+ T cells sorted from blood. Source of these receptors: a woman in her late teens or twenties in good health.

The V and J genes are TRBV6-1 and TRBJ2-2; TRBD1 matches at 10 bases. With V trimmed by 5 bases and J by 4 bases, 4 bases remained unmatched. The CDR3 spans 15 residues. The germline V gene has CDR1 MNHNS and CDR2 SASEGT. The CDR3 region has the DNA TGTGCCAGCAGTATAAGGACAGGGGGCACCGGGGAGCTGTTTTTT. Translation gives CASSIRTGGTGELFF.

This chain links TRBV3-1 with TRBJ2-5; D perhaps matches TRBD2 (5 bases). V was shortened by 1 base and J by 1 base, with 7 bases between the two germline ends. Germline lookup yields CDR1 LGHDT and CDR2 YNNKEL (reference sequence). This CDR3 has 14 amino acids. For the CDR3, the DNA is TGTGCCAGCAGCCAAGGAGGGTTCCAAGAGACCCAGTACTTC. Translating it yields CASSQGGFQETQYF.

This clonotype was seen a handful of times. The CDR3 DNA is TGTGCCAGCCGGTTCGGTGAGACCCAGTACTTC. Translating it yields CASRFGETQYF. The J gene is TRBJ2-5, the V gene TRBV2; D unclear. The CDR3 consists of 11 residues. The V end was cut by 8 bases, the J end by 5 bases, with 9 bases between. The germline CDR1 and CDR2 sequences are SNHLY and FYNNEI.

This clonotype was detected a few times. The rearrangement links TRBV20-1 to TRBJ1-6, with TRBD1 identical over 10 bases. Germline lookup yields CDR1 DFQATT and CDR2 SNEGSKA (reference sequence). The V and J ends lost 3 bases and 6 bases, in that order; junction bases with no gene match: 2. The CDR3 is 14 amino acids. The CDR3 sequence: CSARGDRGNSPLHF. The CDR3 DNA reads TGCAGTGCTAGGGGGGACAGGGGTAATTCACCCCTCCACTTT.

This clonotype was detected only a few times. J is TRBJ2-4 and V is TRBV25-1; D remains unclear. Germline loops: CDR1 MGHDK, CDR2 SYGVNS. CDR3 length: 12 amino acids. Trimming took 5 bases from V and 4 from J, leaving 6 bases between them. This CDR3 reads CASSNGKNIQYF. CDR3 in DNA: TGTGCCAGCAGTAATGGAAAAAACATTCAGTACTTC.

The genes are TRBV18 and TRBJ2-1; TRBD2 aligns across 8 bases. J was trimmed by 0 bases and V by 1 base; bases with no gene match: 5. The CDR3 is made up of 17 amino acids. Per the germline V gene, CDR1 is KGHSH and CDR2 is LQKENI. CDR3 loop: CASSPRQREGSYNEQFF. The CDR3 DNA follows: TGTGCCAGCTCACCACGGCAACGGGAGGGCTCCTACAATGAGCAGTTCTTC.

J is TRBJ2-7 and V is TRBV29-1, with D unclear. In germline, CDR1 is SQVTM, CDR2 ANQGSEA. CDR3 length: 14 residues. V was shortened by 0 bases and J by 3 bases, with 12 bases between the two germline ends. The CDR3 DNA is TGCAGCGTTGAAGATCGATTTTCAGGCTACGAGCAGTACTTC. Translating gives CSVEDRFSGYEQYF.

This CDR3 reads CSALSRSSNEKLFF. The CDR3 nucleotides are TGCAGTGCTTTGAGCCGTTCATCTAATGAAAAACTGTTTTTT. The chain joins TRBV20-1 to TRBJ1-4; D ambiguous. V lost 5 bases and J 3 bases, leaving 13 bases between the germline ends. The length of the CDR3 is 14 residues. The germline V gene encodes CDR1 DFQATT and CDR2 SNEGSKA (reference sequence).

The sample holds a few counts of this clonotype. V gene TRBV7-9 combines with J gene TRBJ2-1, with unresolved D. V was pared by 5 bases and J by 7 bases, with 9 bases between. The CDR3 is 12 amino acids. Germline V CDR1 and CDR2: SEHNR, FQNEAQ (reference sequence). Here the CDR3 reads CASSRPRNEQFF. CDR3 sequence (DNA): TGTGCCAGCAGCAGACCGCGGAATGAGCAGTTCTTC.

This clonotype came up many times. The chain links TRBV28 to TRBJ1-1, with TRBD1 as a possible D gene (6 bases). The germline V and J ends were trimmed by 5 bases and 1 base, with 14 bases remaining between them. Germline-derived CDR1 and CDR2 are MDHEN and SYDVKM. CDR3 length equals 15 residues. The CDR3 nucleotides are TGTGCCAGCAGTCCTCAGACAGGAGGGAACACTGAAGCTTTCTTT. Its translation is CASSPQTGGNTEAFF.

The sample holds many counts of this clonotype. The rearrangement joins TRBV2 to TRBJ1-5; 7 positions agree with TRBD1. The CDR3 spans 14 residues. Germline CDR1 SNHLY, CDR2 FYNNEI. V lost 5 bases and J lost 2; bases outside the gene matches: 3. The DNA of the CDR3 is TGTGCCAGCAGTCAGACAGGGCGCAATCAGCCCCAGCATTTT. Protein: CASSQTGRNQPQHF.

The table lists this clonotype with a few counts. The rearrangement joins TRBV20-1 to TRBJ2-2, with 14 positions matching TRBD2. J lost 6 bases, V lost 6 bases, and 3 bases had no gene match. CDR1 and CDR2 (germline): DFQATT, SNEGSKA (reference sequence). The CDR3 sequence is 14 residues long. The CDR3, as DNA: TGCAGTGCGCGGACTAGCGGGGGGCCCGGGGAGCTGTTTTTT. This encodes CSARTSGGPGELFF.

This clonotype appeared a few times. The rearrangement links TRBV20-1 to TRBJ2-3; 8 nucleotides match TRBD2. After removal of 5 bases from V and 3 bases from J, the junction contained 7 bases not matched to a gene. Germline CDR1 is DFQATT and CDR2 is SNEGSKA (reference sequence). The CDR3 loop spans 14 amino acids. The CDR3 spells CSAGAGEGTDTQYF. CDR3 sequence (DNA): TGCAGTGCTGGAGCGGGAGAGGGGACAGATACGCAGTATTTT.

This clonotype was seen only a few times. The chain has TRBV7-2 and TRBJ2-1, with D tentatively TRBD1 or TRBD2 (5 bases each). The germline V gene encodes CDR1 SGHTA and CDR2 FQGNSA. CDR3 length: 14 amino acids. Trimming cost V 4 bases and J 7 bases, with 14 bases left between them. The CDR3 DNA reads as TGTGCCAGCAGCTCCCTGAGGGGCAGGAATGAGCAGTTCTTC. This translates into CASSSLRGRNEQFF.

There are many counts of this clonotype. The chain couples TRBV29-1 to TRBJ2-6; TRBD1 matches 7 bases. Germline V gene sequence: CDR1 SQVTM, CDR2 ANQGSEA. The CDR3 sequence is 16 residues long. V was clipped by 7 bases and J by 0 bases; unmatched bases: 9. The CDR3 DNA reads as TGCAGCGCCCTAGGACAGGCTCCCTCTGGGGCCAACGTCCTGACTTTC. It encodes CSALGQAPSGANVLTF.

In this sample, this clonotype turned up a few times. The chain couples TRBV18 to TRBJ1-1; 11 bases align to TRBD1. The CDR3 consists of 15 residues. Germline V gene lookup returns CDR1 KGHSH and CDR2 LQKENI. J was trimmed by 4 bases and V by 8 bases; bases with no gene match: 9. The DNA of the CDR3 is TGTGCCAGCCCCAGGACAGGGGGCGTCGTCACTGAAGCTTTCTTT. It encodes CASPRTGGVVTEAFF.

The J gene is TRBJ1-2, the V gene TRBV20-1; D unresolved. Germline assignment: CDR1 DFQATT and CDR2 SNEGSKA (reference sequence). The CDR3 contains 13 residues. V dropped 0 bases and J dropped 4 bases, with 9 bases sitting between them. The chain's CDR3 is CSARESVSYGYTF. Here the CDR3 DNA reads TGCAGTGCTAGAGAATCAGTGAGCTATGGCTACACCTTC.

The rearrangement joins TRBV5-4 to TRBJ2-1; 7 nucleotides line up with TRBD2. J lost 5 bases, V lost 1 base, and 9 bases had no gene match. The CDR3 is 16 residues long. CDR1 is SGHNT, CDR2 YYREEE, per germline (reference sequence). CDR3 amino acids: CASSLPLAGGNNEQFF. The DNA for the CDR3 is TGTGCCAGCAGCTTGCCTTTAGCGGGCGGAAACAATGAGCAGTTCTTC.

This clonotype was recorded at least ten times. This chain uses TRBV29-1 with TRBJ2-5; 13 bases are a match to TRBD2. The length of the CDR3 is 14 residues. Germline V gene data show CDR1 as SQVTM and CDR2 as ANQGSEA. J was trimmed by 5 bases and V by 0 bases; bases with no gene match: 0. This CDR3 reads CSVEELAGGETQYF. CDR3 DNA: TGCAGCGTTGAAGAACTAGCGGGAGGGGAGACCCAGTACTTC.

The sample holds a few counts of this clonotype. The chain employs TRBV5-1 and TRBJ2-2; 8 positions agree with TRBD2. CDR1 and CDR2 from the germline V gene are SGHRS and YFSETQ. V lost 1 base and J lost 4; bases outside the gene matches: 3. The CDR3 has 15 residues. The CDR3 region has the DNA TGCGCCAGCAGCTTGATACTAGCGGTCACCGGGGAGCTGTTTTTT. Its translation: CASSLILAVTGELFF.

This chain connects TRBV6-1 to TRBJ2-7; perhaps TRBD2 as D (7 bases). From germline, CDR1 is MNHNS and CDR2 SASEGT. CDR3 length: 11 amino acids. Trimming removed 10 bases from V and 10 bases from J, with 17 bases in between. The DNA of the CDR3 is TGTGCCACCAACAGAGGGGGGGACCAGTACTTC. Its protein product is CATNRGGDQYF.

V and J are TRBV10-3 and TRBJ2-3, with 7 bases identical to TRBD1. CDR3 length: 15 amino acids. V trimming: 4 bases; J trimming: 5 bases; junction bases outside the gene matches: 9. Germline V lookup: CDR1 ENHRY, CDR2 SYGVKD. The CDR3 DNA is TGTGCCATCAGTGCCCCGGACAGGATTGGAGATACGCAGTATTTT. Translated: CAISAPDRIGDTQYF.

The rearrangement links TRBV12-3 or TRBV12-4 to TRBJ2-3; TRBD2 matches at 15 bases. V lost 1 base, J lost 2 bases, and 4 bases stayed unmatched. The CDR3 has 18 amino acids. The CDR3 reads CASSLGGLAGGYTDTQYF. The CDR3 coding sequence is TGTGCCAGCAGTTTAGGTGGACTAGCGGGGGGGTACACAGATACGCAGTATTTT.

This clonotype came up a few times. The chain carries TRBV12-3 or TRBV12-4 and TRBJ2-4, with TRBD2 matching 8 bases. Losses at the gene ends were 6 bases for V and 0 bases for J; bases not matched to a gene: 10. The CDR3 has 17 amino acids. The CDR3 loop reads CASSPTGGTLAKNIQYF. Here the CDR3 DNA reads TGTGCCAGCAGCCCCACGGGGGGGACCCTAGCCAAAAACATTCAGTACTTC.

This clonotype was picked up many times. V is TRBV7-9 and J is TRBJ2-2; unclear D gene. Germline lookup yields CDR1 SEHNR and CDR2 FQNEAQ (reference sequence). This CDR3 is built from 13 residues. V was trimmed by 5 bases and J by 6 bases, leaving 10 bases between them. The CDR3 here is CASSIEVAGELFF. The CDR3 nucleotides read TGTGCCAGCAGCATCGAGGTGGCCGGGGAGCTGTTTTTT.

This chain uses TRBV11-2 with TRBJ2-7; 12 nucleotides align to TRBD2. The V segment lost 6 bases and the J segment 2 bases; nucleotides outside the gene matches: 2. There are 14 residues in the CDR3. CDR1 is SGHAT and CDR2 is FQNNGV in the germline V gene. CDR3 bases: TGTGCCAGCAGACGGACTAGCGGGACCTACGAGCAGTACTTC. This encodes CASRRTSGTYEQYF. Full variable domain (missing parts from reference TRBV11-2 and TRBJ2-7): EAGVAQSPRYKIIEKRQSVAFWCNPISGHATLYWYQQILGQGPKLLIQFQNNGVVDDSQLPKDRFSAERLKGVDSTLKIQPAKLEDSAVYLCASRRTSGTYEQYFGPGTRLTVT.

This rearrangement joins TRBV20-1 to TRBJ2-7; no clear D gene. Trimming shortened V by 2 bases and J by 4 bases, and 12 bases separated the two germline ends. This CDR3 contains 13 residues. Germline V gene sequence: CDR1 DFQATT, CDR2 SNEGSKA (reference sequence). The CDR3 DNA reads as TGCAGTGCTAGACGAAGAGGCAGTTACGAGCAGTACTTC. Its translation: CSARRRGSYEQYF.